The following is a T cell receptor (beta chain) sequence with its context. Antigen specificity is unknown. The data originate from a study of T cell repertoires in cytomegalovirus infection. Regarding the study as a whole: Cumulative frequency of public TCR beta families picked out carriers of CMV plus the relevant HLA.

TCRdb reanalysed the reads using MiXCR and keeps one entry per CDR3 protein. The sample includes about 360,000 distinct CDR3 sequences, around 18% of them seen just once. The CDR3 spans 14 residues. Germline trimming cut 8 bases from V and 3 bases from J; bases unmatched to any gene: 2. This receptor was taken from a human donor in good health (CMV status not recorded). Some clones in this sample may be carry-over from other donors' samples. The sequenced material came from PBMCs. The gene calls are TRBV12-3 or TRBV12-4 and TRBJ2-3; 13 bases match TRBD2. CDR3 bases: TGTGCCAGCGGACTAGCGGGAGCAACAGATACGCAGTATTTT. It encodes CASGLAGATDTQYF.